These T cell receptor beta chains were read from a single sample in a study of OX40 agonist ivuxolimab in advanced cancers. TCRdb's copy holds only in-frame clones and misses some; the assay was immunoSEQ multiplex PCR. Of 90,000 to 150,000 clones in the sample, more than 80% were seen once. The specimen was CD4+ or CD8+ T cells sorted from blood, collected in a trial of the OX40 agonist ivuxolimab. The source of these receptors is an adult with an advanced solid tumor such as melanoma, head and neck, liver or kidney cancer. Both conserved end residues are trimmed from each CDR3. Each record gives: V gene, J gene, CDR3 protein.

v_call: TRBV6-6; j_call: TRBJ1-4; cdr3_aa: ASRQQNFATNEKLF
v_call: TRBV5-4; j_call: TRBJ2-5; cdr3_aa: ASSLYGSGGTQY
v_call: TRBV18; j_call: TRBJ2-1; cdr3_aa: ASSQERNEQF
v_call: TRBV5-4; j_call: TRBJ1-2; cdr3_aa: ASSLEGGGYT
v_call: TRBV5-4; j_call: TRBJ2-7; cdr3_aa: ASSNSGTSTREQY
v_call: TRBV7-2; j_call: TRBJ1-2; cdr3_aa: ASSPGTGMHGYT
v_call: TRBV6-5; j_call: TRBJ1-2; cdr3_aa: ATWTGSGYGYT
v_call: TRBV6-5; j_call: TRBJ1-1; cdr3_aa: ASSSVRLGNTEAF
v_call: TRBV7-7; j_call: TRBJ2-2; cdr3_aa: ASSPGGTNTGELF
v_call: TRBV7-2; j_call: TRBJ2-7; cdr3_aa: ASSEQRATYEQY
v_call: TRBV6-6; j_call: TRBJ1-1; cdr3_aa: ASSYPIQNTEAF
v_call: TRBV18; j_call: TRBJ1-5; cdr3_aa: ASSMGENQPQH
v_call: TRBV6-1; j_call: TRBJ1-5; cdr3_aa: ASSDSRVDQPQH
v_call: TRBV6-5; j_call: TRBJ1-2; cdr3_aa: ASRRLQVNYGYT
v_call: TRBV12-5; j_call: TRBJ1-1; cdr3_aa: ASGPTGGGTEAF
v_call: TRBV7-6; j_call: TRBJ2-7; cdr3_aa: ASRRTGSSYEQY
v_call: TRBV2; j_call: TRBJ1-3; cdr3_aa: ASRGTGGGNTIY
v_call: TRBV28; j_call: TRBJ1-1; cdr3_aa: ASSTLLTRGAF
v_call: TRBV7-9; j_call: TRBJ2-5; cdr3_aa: ASSLAQGRETQY
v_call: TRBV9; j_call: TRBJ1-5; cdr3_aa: ASSQGGSGNQPQH
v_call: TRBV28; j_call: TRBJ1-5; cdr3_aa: ASSLGQGTQPQH
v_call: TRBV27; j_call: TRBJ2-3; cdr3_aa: ASRDSSTDTQY
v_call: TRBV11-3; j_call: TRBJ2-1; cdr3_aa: ASSLGAGDEQF
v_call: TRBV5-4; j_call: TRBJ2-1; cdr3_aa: ASSLDRWVLSYNEQF
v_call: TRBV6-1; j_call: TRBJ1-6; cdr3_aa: ASSSESNSPLH
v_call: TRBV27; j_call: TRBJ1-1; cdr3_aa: ASSLTGDTEAF
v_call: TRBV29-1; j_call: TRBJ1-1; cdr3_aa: SVGQGYTEAF
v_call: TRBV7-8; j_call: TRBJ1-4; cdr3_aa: ASGLTGGNEKLF
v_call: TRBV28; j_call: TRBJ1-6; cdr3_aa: ASSLPRENLH
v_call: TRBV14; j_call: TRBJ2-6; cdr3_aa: ASSRDSSGANVLT
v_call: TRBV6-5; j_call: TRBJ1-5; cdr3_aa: ASSRDRGNQPQH
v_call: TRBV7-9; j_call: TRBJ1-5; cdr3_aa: ASSFTGANQPQH
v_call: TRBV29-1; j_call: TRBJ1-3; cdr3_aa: SVRTDSGNTIY
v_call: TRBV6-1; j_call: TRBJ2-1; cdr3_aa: ASSALAGGLGYNEQF
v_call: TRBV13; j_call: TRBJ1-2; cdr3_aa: ASSAPPWKDGYT
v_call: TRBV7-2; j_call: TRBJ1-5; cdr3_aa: ASRQTGDSNQPQH
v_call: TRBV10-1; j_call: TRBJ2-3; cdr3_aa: ASSRTGSTDTQY
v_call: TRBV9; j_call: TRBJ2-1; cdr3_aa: ASSRRGQTRAGDSYNEQF
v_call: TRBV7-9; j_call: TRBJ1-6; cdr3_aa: ASGGQGDSPLH
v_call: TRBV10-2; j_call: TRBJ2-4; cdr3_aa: ASRESGLQY